Below, one TCR beta chain is given with its context. The data stem from a study of blood T cell repertoires in COVID-19. The overall study: T cells, B-cell-depleted T cells, or PBMCs provided the cDNA or gDNA that served as material.

Original processing methods: Amplification of reference gene primers was used by the study to estimate nucleated cell counts. Using immunoSEQ multiplex PCR, the repertoire was profiled, and TCRdb retains in-frame clones only, with some absent. The V and J calls and clone size come from that table; D and trimming were worked out from the DNA. The repertoire holds fewer than 350,000 clones, with almost 90% as singletons. The TCR was taken from a woman aged 18-30 years with acute COVID-19. The sample was PBMCs or T cells enriched from blood (not recorded which).

CDR3 in amino acids: CASSPVSGRAKNEQFF. The CDR3 coding sequence is TGTGCCAGCAGCCCTGTGAGCGGGAGGGCCAAAAATGAGCAGTTCTTC. The rearrangement joins TRBV3-1 (or the pseudogene TRBV3-2) to TRBJ2-1, with TRBD2 matching 10 bases. From germline, CDR1 is LGHDT and CDR2 YNNKEL (reference sequence). V gave up 4 bases and J gave up 7 bases; unmatched junction bases: 10. The CDR3 covers 16 residues.